Listed below are T cell receptor beta chains from one sample, sequenced in a study of T-cell reconstitution after alpha-beta-depleted transplantation in children. A single record per CDR3 protein comes from TCRdb applying MiXCR to the PCR reads. The data contain hundreds of thousands of distinct CDR3 sequences, around 17% of them singletons. Sequences were derived from PBMCs from the stem cell graft donor, sampled from the stem cell graft. The receptors originated from a human donor who donated a stem cell graft to a child with acute myeloid leukemia. Each CDR3 is given with its conserved first and last residue. The D gene is left open where the match is weak. Clone sizes are given selectively: once, few, many, or a class where the clone is expanded.

V	size	D	J	CDR3	DNA
TRBV9	few	TRBD2	TRBJ2-5	CASSGRAGGLIETQYF	TGTGCCAGCAGCGGAAGAGCGGGGGGGCTAATAGAGACCCAGTACTTC
TRBV12-3/TRBV12-4	many	NA	TRBJ2-3	CASSFMSSHTQYF	TGTGCCAGCAGTTTCATGTCGAGTCATACGCAGTATTTT
TRBV5-6	many	TRBD1	TRBJ2-5	CASSLDRDRGLGETQYF	TGTGCCAGCAGCTTGGATAGGGACAGGGGGCTGGGGGAGACCCAGTACTTC
TRBV5-6	many	NA	TRBJ2-3	CASSLGAVSTDTQYF	TGTGCCAGCAGCTTGGGGGCGGTTAGCACAGATACGCAGTATTTT
TRBV29-1	many	NA	TRBJ1-1	CSVEDPVNTEAFF	TGCAGCGTTGAAGATCCAGTGAACACTGAAGCTTTCTTT
TRBV7-2	NA	NA	TRBJ1-1	CASSLGVGQLVEAFF	TGTGCCAGCAGCTTAGGAGTCGGACAGCTCGTAGAAGCTTTCTTT
TRBV5-1	few	TRBD2	TRBJ2-3	CASSLFLSGGTDTQYF	TGCGCCAGCAGCTTGTTTCTCAGCGGGGGGACAGATACGCAGTATTTT
TRBV9	few	NA	TRBJ2-2	CASSGKSQGAGELFF	TGTGCCAGCAGCGGCAAATCTCAGGGAGCCGGGGAGCTGTTTTTT
TRBV6-1	NA	TRBD1	TRBJ2-2	CASSRGRTGELFF	TGTGCCAGCAGTAGGGGGCGTACCGGGGAGCTGTTTTTT
TRBV24-1	many	NA	TRBJ2-1	CATSIGEGLHEQFF	TGTGCCACCAGTATAGGGGAAGGGCTGCATGAGCAGTTCTTC
TRBV18	NA	NA	TRBJ2-5	CASSPARGPQETQYF	TGTGCCAGCTCACCAGCCCGGGGTCCCCAAGAGACCCAGTACTTC
TRBV25-1	few	NA	TRBJ1-2	CASSEDSNYGYTF	TGTGCCAGCAGTGAGGACAGTAACTATGGCTACACCTTC
TRBV20-1	few	NA	TRBJ1-1	CSARDLQGHTGTEAFF	TGCAGTGCTAGAGATCTACAGGGCCACACGGGGACTGAAGCTTTCTTT
TRBV5-1	many	NA	TRBJ2-3	CASSFDGTSTDTQYF	TGCGCCAGCAGCTTCGATGGGACTAGCACAGATACGCAGTATTTT
TRBV12-3/TRBV12-4	NA	NA	TRBJ1-2	CASSPGRGDDGYTF	TGTGCCAGCAGCCCCGGGAGGGGGGATGACGGCTACACCTTC
TRBV5-1	few	NA	TRBJ1-4	CATLARAGVNEKLFF	TGCGCCACCCTTGCCCGGGCAGGGGTGAATGAAAAACTGTTTTTT
TRBV7-2	many	NA	TRBJ1-1	CASSLAQHEAFF	TGTGCCAGCAGCTTAGCCCAGCATGAAGCTTTCTTT
TRBV29-1	many	NA	TRBJ2-7	CSVERHYEQYF	TGCAGCGTCGAAAGGCACTACGAGCAGTACTTC
TRBV20-1	many	TRBD1	TRBJ1-1	CSASGQGDTEAFF	TGCAGTGCTAGTGGACAGGGGGACACTGAAGCTTTCTTT
TRBV7-9	NA	NA	TRBJ2-7	CASSPGRLLYEQYF	TGTGCCAGCAGCCCGGGACGGCTACTCTACGAGCAGTACTTC
TRBV15	NA	NA	TRBJ2-3	CATSREGLGHTDTQYF	TGTGCCACCAGCAGAGAAGGGCTAGGCCACACAGATACGCAGTATTTT
TRBV5-1	few	TRBD1	TRBJ1-4	CASSRTGTGMVRTNEKLFF	TGCGCCAGCAGCCGAACCGGGACAGGGATGGTGAGGACTAATGAAAAACTGTTTTTT
TRBV7-2	few	NA	TRBJ1-3	CASGSSGNTIYF	TGTGCCAGCGGAAGCTCTGGAAACACCATATATTTT
TRBV10-3	many	NA	TRBJ2-1	CAIREGLSNEQFF	TGTGCCATCAGAGAGGGACTCTCCAATGAGCAGTTCTTC
TRBV20-1	many	NA	TRBJ1-1	CSGGGNTEAFF	TGCAGTGGAGGGGGGAACACTGAAGCTTTCTTT
TRBV7-2	many	TRBD2	TRBJ2-3	CASSLGKTSGNTDTQYF	TGTGCCAGCAGCTTAGGAAAAACTAGCGGGAACACAGATACGCAGTATTTT
TRBV29-1	many	TRBD1	TRBJ1-1	CSADTGDYTEAFF	TGCAGCGCGGACACAGGGGACTACACTGAAGCTTTCTTT
TRBV20-1	NA	TRBD1	TRBJ1-5	CCARVRTGIVGNQPQHF	TGCTGTGCTAGAGTCCGGACAGGGATTGTTGGCAATCAGCCCCAGCATTTT
TRBV12-3/TRBV12-4	NA	NA	TRBJ1-3	CASTPGSSGNTIYF	TGTGCCAGCACCCCGGGGAGCTCTGGAAACACCATATATTTT
TRBV5-1	NA	NA	TRBJ2-1	CASSSRDVNEQFF	TGCGCCAGCAGCTCCAGGGACGTCAATGAGCAGTTCTTC
TRBV7-8	NA	NA	TRBJ1-5	CASSSDRRDQPQHF	TGTGCCAGCAGCTCCGACAGGCGCGATCAGCCCCAGCATTTT
TRBV12-2	NA	NA	TRBJ1-1	CASHTELGF	TGTGCAAGTCACACGGAATTAGGCTTT
TRBV20-1	many	TRBD1	TRBJ1-3	CSAGDRVGPGNTIYF	TGCAGTGCTGGAGACAGGGTGGGACCTGGAAACACCATATATTTT